This note documents a single T cell receptor (beta chain) sequence. Its recognized antigen is unknown. No per-base quality is available; no much larger clone lies one base away. Preparation of the library involved RT-PCR. TCRdb records Illumina HiSeq 2500 as the sequencer. In TCRdb, the public reads were trimmed at Q25 with fastp and aligned with MiXCR, with productive beta chains retained. Every CDR3 protein is listed once, alongside the most common genes and DNA of its rows. The table for this sample lists more than 450,000 distinct CDR3 sequences; over 9% of them were counted only once. Around 10% of the sample lies in the top ten. This specimen belongs to a study of response to subunit inactivated influenza vaccine (dated by TCRdb to 2016 to 2018). Notes on the research overall: To follow how T cells responded to a trivalent subunit inactivated influenza vaccine, the researchers relied on deep quantitative profiling of the T cell receptor repertoire. Overall study outcomes, separate from this receptor: According to the authors, only a limited number of new T cells may be recruited by each seasonal influenza vaccination.

Inclusive of the bounding cysteine and phenylalanine, the CDR3 is 16 residues long. Only CDR3 DNA is held: 48 bases, read in frame from base 1. V and J are trimmed by 1 base and 5 bases, and the gene matches miss 8 bases of the junction. CDR1 is given as SQVTM and CDR2 as ANQGSEA, both from the germline V gene. These records were also assigned to another study, of T cells expressing NK-cell markers. The second investigation adds: 5'RACE template switching, by which a universal primer site and unique molecular identifiers were added, was used to make TCR beta cDNA libraries. In sorted CD3+CD56+NKG2C+, CD3+CD56+NKG2C- and CD3+CD56-NKG2C+ T-cell subsets from several donors, TCR beta-chain repertoires were profiled. Among the eight sequenced donors, only one was HCMV-seronegative, while the other seven were HCMV-seropositive. In several experiments an anti-gammadeltaTCR antibody was added to restrict sorting to alphabetaTCR-expressing T cells. In roughly six donors, the dominant CD3+CD56+NKG2C+ clonotypes ranked among the top 10 CD8+ clonotypes, making up 1.0-7.0% of CD8+ T cells. Those dominant clonotypes were again the most abundant among CD3+CD56-NKG2C+ cells in a few donors, at about 25-65%. Whether the expanded NKG2C-expressing T cell clones were specific for HCMV antigens remained unclear. All eight donors whose samples were sequenced were randomly selected healthy volunteers, three of them men and five women. A commercial ELISA kit detecting HCMV-specific IgG in serum was used to determine HCMV serostatus. Ficoll density gradient centrifugation was used to isolate peripheral blood mononuclear cells from blood. For over 5 donors, bulk peripheral blood T-cell repertoires were also sequenced from unsorted PBMC. cDNA synthesis was primed from the TCR beta constant segment and was followed by two successive PCR amplification steps. Illumina HiSeq 2000/2500, MiSeq or NextSeq was used to sequence libraries as 2 x 150 bp reads. Reads were demultiplexed and grouped by UMI with MIGEC, and clonotypes were assembled and quantified with MiTCR. Only TCR cDNA sequences supported by at least two reads were kept to exclude erroneous sequences. The tcR package was used for downstream repertoire analysis, and clonotypes were matched between fractions using CDR3 nucleotide sequence together with V segment. VDJmatch was used to annotate antigen specificity against VDJdb, with one amino acid substitution allowed in CDR3.

This TCR was recovered from a man between 45 and 60 years old who received an inactivated influenza vaccine. Donor details come from another sample of the same person, matched by shared clones. The chain is assembled from TRBV29-1 and TRBJ2-5; 12 central nucleotides agree with TRBD1. The sample was PBMCs from blood, taken on the day of vaccination. At the DNA level, the sequence is TGCAGCGTTGAAGGAACGGGACAGGGGGCTCGGGAGACCCAGTACTTC. Its product reads: CSVEGTGQGARETQYF.